This T cell receptor (beta chain) was observed in a study of T cell repertoires in cytomegalovirus infection. The study's findings and limits: The study found HLA-C-restricted CMV-specific TCR beta clonotypes dominating the ex vivo response.

The sample holds a few counts of this clonotype. What it binds is not known. TCRdb called the reads again in MiXCR, with one record for every CDR3 protein. The table lists hundreds of thousands of distinct CDR3 sequences, 42% of them singletons. Germline lookup yields CDR1 SGHNT and CDR2 YENEEA. V was clipped by 0 bases and J by 5 bases, with 13 bases between them. The CDR3 runs 15 residues. Here the sequenced sample was cultured PBMCs, taken from culture after CMV antigen stimulation. The origin of this receptor is a human donor in good health (CMV status not recorded). Some clones in this sample may be carry-over from other donors' samples. V and J are TRBV11-3 and TRBJ1-1; D is uncertain. The CDR3 loop is CASSLDRGQVTEAFF. In DNA, the CDR3 is TGTGCCAGCAGCTTAGATCGAGGGCAGGTGACTGAAGCTTTCTTT.